This T cell receptor beta chain was sequenced for a study of blood T cell repertoires in COVID-19. Study as a whole: Sites across the United States, Italy and Spain contributed samples from acute and convalescent COVID-19. Sample material is recorded as cDNA or gDNA derived from T cells, B-cell-depleted T cells, or PBMCs.

V shed 4 bases and J 0 bases; nucleotides not matched to a gene: 6. The CDR3 runs to 15 residues. CDR1 and CDR2 (germline): SGHKS, YYEKEE (reference sequence). How the authors handled the data: Cell counts per sample came from amplifying reference gene primers. Using immunoSEQ multiplex PCR, the repertoire was profiled, and TCRdb retains in-frame clones only, with some absent. V and J calls and clone size are as listed in that table; D and trimming were resolved from the DNA. Of approximately 190,000 clones listed, roughly 80% were seen once; the top ten hold around 6.9%. This chain uses TRBV5-5 with TRBJ1-1; 7 positions match TRBD1. The sequenced material came from peripheral blood. This TCR derives from a man aged 55 to 70 with acute or convalescent COVID-19. The CDR3 spells CASSPRQGVNTEAFF. The CDR3 DNA reads as TGTGCCAGCAGCCCTAGACAGGGAGTGAACACTGAAGCTTTCTTT.